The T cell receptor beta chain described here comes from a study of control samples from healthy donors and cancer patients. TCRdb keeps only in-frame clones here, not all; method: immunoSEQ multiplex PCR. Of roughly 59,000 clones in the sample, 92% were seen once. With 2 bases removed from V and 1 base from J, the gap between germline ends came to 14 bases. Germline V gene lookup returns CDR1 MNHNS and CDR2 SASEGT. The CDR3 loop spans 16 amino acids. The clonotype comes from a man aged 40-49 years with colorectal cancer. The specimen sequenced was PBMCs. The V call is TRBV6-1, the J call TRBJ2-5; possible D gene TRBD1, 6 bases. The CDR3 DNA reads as TGTGCCAGCAGTGAATCCAGGGGAGTAATCCAAGAGACCCAGTACTTC. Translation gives CASSESRGVIQETQYF.